A selection of T cell receptor beta chains follows, all from one sample in a study of identical twins. TCRdb processed the 5' RACE reads anew with MiXCR; each CDR3 protein has one entry. The data contain around 530,000 distinct CDR3 sequences, around 15% of them singletons. This same sample was also part of a study on yellow fever vaccine responses in identical twins.

Sequencing input: CD4+ T cells sorted from blood. The source is a young woman in good health. Each CDR3 is given with its conserved first and last residue. Each record gives: J gene, D gene, V gene, clone size, CDR3 protein, CDR3 DNA. D genes are given only for firm matches. Clone size is shown for a subset of rows, as once, few, many or a class of expanded clone.

TRBJ2-2,TRBD2,TRBV20-1,NA,CSARDQASGSGELFF,TGCAGTGCTAGAGATCAGGCTAGCGGATCCGGGGAGCTGTTTTTT
TRBJ2-7,TRBD1,TRBV14,NA,CASSSPGQGHEQYF,TGTGCCAGCTCTAGTCCGGGACAGGGCCACGAGCAGTACTTC
TRBJ2-5,TRBD2,TRBV7-9,few,CASSRDYSGRVETQYF,TGTGCCAGCAGCCGGGACTATAGCGGGAGGGTAGAGACCCAGTACTTC
TRBJ1-1,NA,TRBV5-1,NA,CASSLESTLGNTEAFF,TGCGCCAGCAGCTTGGAGAGCACACTGGGGAACACTGAAGCTTTCTTT
TRBJ2-1,NA,TRBV7-9,few,CASSLPSNEQFF,TGTGCCAGCAGCCTCCCCTCCAATGAGCAGTTCTTC
TRBJ1-1,NA,TRBV29-1,NA,CSVGYQSEAFF,TGCAGCGTAGGATACCAAAGTGAAGCTTTCTTT
TRBJ1-5,NA,TRBV3-1,NA,CASSQRWGLDQPQHF,TGTGCCAGCAGCCAAAGATGGGGGTTGGATCAGCCCCAGCATTTT
TRBJ2-6,NA,TRBV11-2,few,CASSLVWTSSGSGANVLTF,TGTGCCAGCAGCTTAGTCTGGACATCTTCGGGCTCTGGGGCCAACGTCCTGACTTTC
TRBJ1-1,NA,TRBV20-1,NA,CSARMGGANTEAFF,TGCAGTGCTAGAATGGGGGGAGCGAACACTGAAGCTTTTTTT
TRBJ2-6,NA,TRBV7-9,NA,CASGMARASGANVLTF,TGTGCCAGCGGTATGGCCAGGGCCTCTGGGGCCAACGTCCTGACTTTC
TRBJ1-5,NA,TRBV12-3/TRBV12-4,few,CASSPGQKSNQPQHF,TGTGCCAGCAGTCCGGGGCAGAAGTCTAATCAGCCCCAGCATTTT
TRBJ2-2,TRBD1,TRBV12-3/TRBV12-4,NA,CASNSPPGTGNTGELFF,TGTGCCAGCAACTCTCCCCCCGGGACAGGGAACACCGGGGAGCTGTTTTTT
TRBJ1-1,NA,TRBV4-2,few,CASSQIGGMNTEAFF,TGTGCCAGCAGCCAAATAGGGGGGATGAACACTGAAGCTTTCTTT
TRBJ2-2,NA,TRBV18,NA,CASSPGQAPGELFF,TGTGCCAGCTCACCAGGGCAGGCACCCGGGGAGCTGTTTTTT
TRBJ2-1,TRBD2,TRBV24-1,NA,CATSGGSLAGGTYNEQFF,TGTGCCACCAGTGGAGGCTCCCTGGCGGGAGGGACCTACAATGAGCAGTTCTTC
TRBJ1-2,NA,TRBV20-1,few,CSASDANYGYTF,TGCAGTGCTAGTGACGCTAACTATGGCTACACCTTC
TRBJ2-3,NA,TRBV12-5,NA,CASFKSGTQKNADTQYF,TGTGCTAGTTTTAAGTCCGGGACCCAAAAGAACGCAGATACGCAGTATTTT
TRBJ1-1,TRBD1,TRBV6-1,few,CASRAAGGIKRNTEAFF,TGTGCCAGCAGGGCAGCAGGGGGGATAAAAAGGAACACTGAAGCTTTCTTT
TRBJ1-1,NA,TRBV4-1,many,CASSQDEQPNTEAFF,TGCGCCAGCAGCCAAGATGAACAGCCAAACACTGAAGCTTTCTTT
TRBJ2-7,NA,TRBV14,NA,CASSRKKESAYEQYF,TGTGCCAGCAGCCGCAAAAAGGAGTCGGCTTACGAGCAGTACTTC
TRBJ2-5,NA,TRBV12-3/TRBV12-4,few,CASSSHRETQYF,TGTGCCAGCAGTTCCCATCGGGAGACCCAGTACTTC
TRBJ1-1,NA,TRBV28,NA,CASGLRDLRPMNTEAFF,TGTGCCAGCGGCCTCCGGGACCTCCGGCCAATGAACACTGAAGCTTTCTTT
TRBJ2-7,TRBD1,TRBV20-1,NA,CCARRRDRGSYEQYF,TGCTGTGCTAGACGCCGGGACAGGGGCTCCTACGAGCAGTACTTC